Listed here are 13 T cell receptor beta chains from one sample, sequenced in a study of shared clonotypes between healthy human individuals. Clones were read by immunoSEQ multiplex PCR, and TCRdb kept only the in-frame ones, dropping some. Here the sample spans fewer than 550,000 clones, almost 80% being singletons. Sequencing was performed on PBMCs. The receptors come from a woman in her 40s in good health. Some clones in this sample may be carry-over from other donors' samples.

The V and J genes are TRBV27 and TRBJ2-3; D may be TRBD2 (6 bases). V was trimmed by 4 bases and J by 6 bases, leaving 23 bases between them. The CDR3 runs 17 residues. Germline CDR1 MNHEY, CDR2 SMNVEV (reference sequence). In DNA form, the CDR3 reads TGTGCCAGCAGTTCCCTCCGGGGGAAAAGCAGCAGGGATACGCAGTATTTT. Translation: CASSSLRGKSSRDTQYF.

The CDR3 protein is CASSLDLGQGGNGELFF. For the CDR3, the DNA is TGTGCCAGCAGCTTAGATCTGGGACAGGGGGGTAACGGGGAGCTGTTTTTT. This chain uses TRBV7-6 with TRBJ2-2; 11 bases are shared with TRBD1. The CDR3 is 17 amino acids. Trimming removed 1 base from V and 7 bases from J; junction bases left unmatched: 8. The germline CDR1 and CDR2 sequences are SGHVS and FNYEAQ.

The genes are TRBV4-1 and TRBJ2-5, with TRBD2 identical over 10 bases. The CDR3 runs 15 residues. V shed 1 base, J shed 7 bases, and the junction held 6 bases outside the gene matches. Germline CDR1 is MGHRA and CDR2 is YSYEKL. The CDR3 is CASSQVLAGEGTQYF. The CDR3 DNA sequence: TGCGCCAGCAGCCAAGTTCTAGCGGGAGAGGGGACCCAGTACTTC.

This chain uses TRBV29-1 with TRBJ2-5; 8 bases line up with TRBD1. The better agreement between TRBJ2-7 and the DNA end casts doubt on the J call. The CDR3 runs to 14 residues. Germline CDR1 reads SQVTM; CDR2 reads ANQGSEA. The CDR3 DNA reads as TGCAGCGCCGTGACAGGGGTGCCTATCTACGAGCAGTACTTC. Protein product: CSAVTGVPIYEQYF.

The chain combines TRBV7-6 with TRBJ2-1; the match to TRBD2 covers 9 bases. Germline CDR1 reads SGHVS; CDR2 reads FNYEAQ. The CDR3 runs to 14 residues. J was trimmed by 8 bases and V by 0 bases; bases with no gene match: 2. CDR3 residues: CASSLAGLADEQFF. Here the CDR3 DNA reads TGTGCCAGCAGCTTAGCGGGACTAGCCGATGAGCAGTTCTTC.

The gene calls are TRBV4-2 and TRBJ1-5; D unresolved. Per the germline V gene, CDR1 is LGHNA and CDR2 is YNFKEQ. Trimming removed 0 bases at V and 4 bases at J, with 4 bases between. The CDR3 is made up of 13 amino acids. Here the CDR3 reads CASSQEDNQPQHF. CDR3 DNA sequence: TGTGCCAGCAGCCAAGAGGATAATCAGCCCCAGCATTTT.

The chain joins TRBV18 to TRBJ2-7; TRBD1 aligns across 7 bases. The CDR3 has 13 residues. With 4 bases clipped from V and 5 bases from J, the junction kept 5 bases outside the gene matches. The germline CDR1 and CDR2 sequences are KGHSH and LQKENI. The CDR3, as DNA: TGTGCCAGCTCACAACAACAGGGGAACGAGCAGTACTTC. Amino acid sequence: CASSQQQGNEQYF.

The V gene is TRBV29-1, the J gene TRBJ1-2; 7 nucleotides align to TRBD1. Germline values: CDR1 SQVTM, CDR2 ANQGSEA. With 4 bases clipped from V and 2 bases from J, the junction kept 10 bases outside the gene matches. The CDR3 runs to 15 residues. Here the CDR3 reads CSVGEGGGPNYGYTF. CDR3 in DNA: TGCAGCGTTGGAGAGGGAGGGGGCCCAAACTATGGCTACACCTTC.

The chain carries TRBV11-2 and TRBJ2-7; the D call may be TRBD1 or TRBD2 (5 bases each). The CDR3 totals 15 residues. Trimming left V 0 bases short and J 2 bases short, with 11 bases between. Germline loops: CDR1 SGHAT, CDR2 FQNNGV. Written as DNA, the CDR3 is TGTGCCAGCAGCTTAGATGGTGGGGACCCCTACGAGCAGTACTTC. It codes for CASSLDGGDPYEQYF.

The chain joins TRBV4-1 to TRBJ2-3, with 8 bases identical to TRBD2. The V and J ends lost 0 bases and 4 bases, in that order; junction bases with no gene match: 6. This CDR3 is built from 16 residues. Germline V lookup: CDR1 MGHRA, CDR2 YSYEKL. CDR3 protein: CASSQEGGRSADTQYF. CDR3 in DNA: TGCGCCAGCAGCCAAGAAGGCGGGAGGTCTGCAGATACGCAGTATTTT.

V usage is TRBV6-5 and J usage is TRBJ1-6; unclear D gene. V was clipped by 0 bases and J by 5 bases, with 8 bases between them. The CDR3 is made up of 15 amino acids. CDR1 MNHEY and CDR2 SVGAGI come from the germline V gene. CDR3 in DNA: TGTGCCAGCAGTTACTCTACCAGAAATAATTCACCCCTCCACTTT. Protein product: CASSYSTRNNSPLHF.

The rearrangement links TRBV6-1 to TRBJ2-5; the match to TRBD1 covers 8 bases. The DNA end is a closer match to TRBJ2-7, so the J assignment may be wrong. Germline loops: CDR1 MNHNS, CDR2 SASEGT. The CDR3 totals 13 residues. The CDR3 DNA follows: TGTGCCAGCACTCGCGGACAGGGTTACGAGCAGTACTTC. Its protein is CASTRGQGYEQYF.

V gene TRBV5-5 combines with J gene TRBJ1-1; 7 positions agree with TRBD1. The trim removed 3 bases at V and 4 bases at J, leaving 6 bases unmatched. This CDR3 region has 14 residues. CDR1 and CDR2 (germline): SGHKS, YYEKEE (reference sequence). The CDR3 is CASSWDRGGTEAFF. The DNA for the CDR3 is TGTGCCAGCAGCTGGGACAGAGGGGGCACTGAAGCTTTCTTT.